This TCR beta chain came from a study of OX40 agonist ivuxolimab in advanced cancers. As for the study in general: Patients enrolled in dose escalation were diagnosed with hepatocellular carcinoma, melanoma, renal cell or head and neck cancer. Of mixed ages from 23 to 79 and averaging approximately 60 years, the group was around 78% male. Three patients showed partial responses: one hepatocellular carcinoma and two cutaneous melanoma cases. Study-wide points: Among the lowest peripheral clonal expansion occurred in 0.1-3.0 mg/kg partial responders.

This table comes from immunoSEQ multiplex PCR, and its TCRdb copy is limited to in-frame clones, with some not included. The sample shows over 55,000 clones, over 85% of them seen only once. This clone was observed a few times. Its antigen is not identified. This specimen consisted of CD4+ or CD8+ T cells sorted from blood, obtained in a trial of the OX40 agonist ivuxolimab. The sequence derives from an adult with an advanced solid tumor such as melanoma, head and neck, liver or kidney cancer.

Here the CDR3 reads CSVSGQGNTEAFF. The CDR3 DNA follows: TGCAGCGTTTCCGGACAGGGGAACACTGAAGCTTTCTTT. The V gene is TRBV29-1, the J gene TRBJ1-1; 8 nucleotides agree with TRBD1. V gave up 5 bases and J gave up 1 base; unmatched junction bases: 3. Germline V gives CDR1 SQVTM, CDR2 ANQGSEA. The length of the CDR3 is 13 residues.